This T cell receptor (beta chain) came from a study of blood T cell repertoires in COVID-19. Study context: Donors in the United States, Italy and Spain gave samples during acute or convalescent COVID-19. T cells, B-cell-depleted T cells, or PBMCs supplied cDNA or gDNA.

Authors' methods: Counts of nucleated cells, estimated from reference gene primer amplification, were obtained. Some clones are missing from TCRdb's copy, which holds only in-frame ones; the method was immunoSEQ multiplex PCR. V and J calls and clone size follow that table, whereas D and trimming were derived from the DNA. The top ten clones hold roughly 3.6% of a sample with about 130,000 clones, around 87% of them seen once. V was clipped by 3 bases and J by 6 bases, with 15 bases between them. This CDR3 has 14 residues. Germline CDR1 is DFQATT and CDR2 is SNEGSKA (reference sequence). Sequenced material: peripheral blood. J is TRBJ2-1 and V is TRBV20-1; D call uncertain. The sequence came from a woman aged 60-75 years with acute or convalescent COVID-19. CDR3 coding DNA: TGCAGTGCTAGTATGCGATCTATCATCAATGAGCAGTTCTTC. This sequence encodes CSASMRSIINEQFF.